This TCR beta chain was documented in a study of graft-versus-host responses after intestinal transplantation. Study information: Each patient got anti-thymocyte globulin induction, then tacrolimus and steroids for around three years.

Comment on this clone: Its antigen remains unknown.

Profiling relied on immunoSEQ multiplex PCR, and the TCRdb table lists in-frame clones only, not all of them. The sample holds about 24,000 clones, 70% to 90% seen once. Whole-study findings and limits: GvH clones surfaced in recipient marrow, some emerging earlier in ileum or blood. Allografts carried high graft-versus-host to host-versus-graft clonal ratios in patients having graft-donor T cell macrochimerism.

The V end lost 2 bases, the J end lost 3 bases, and 20 bases lay between the germline ends. Germline CDR1 is MNHNS and CDR2 is SASEGT. This CDR3 comprises 17 residues. The sequencing used PBMCs, collected 463 days after intestinal transplant. The chain carries TRBV6-1 and TRBJ2-7, with D tentatively TRBD2 (7 bases). The source of this sequence is a human patient who received an intestinal transplant, so some T cells may come from the graft donor. CDR3 sequence reads: CASSETGGGEVHYEQYF. In DNA, the CDR3 is TGTGCCAGCAGTGAAACAGGAGGGGGGGAAGTCCACTACGAGCAGTACTTC.